The subject of this entry is one TCR beta chain. The ends lost 2 bases at V and 6 bases at J; junction bases unmatched: 10. The CDR3 totals 16 residues. The germline CDR1 and CDR2 sequences are SGHTA and FQGTGA. Original analysis: Using reference gene primer amplification, nucleated cell counts were estimated. Sequencing was performed with immunoSEQ multiplex PCR; in TCRdb, only in-frame clones are kept and a portion is missing. V, J and clone size are taken as reported in that table, and D and trimming were inferred from the DNA itself. The sample has about 240,000 clones, approximately 86% seen once. This entry belongs to a study of blood T cell repertoires in COVID-19.

The V call is TRBV7-3, the J call TRBJ1-2; TRBD1 agrees at 9 bases. The sample consisted of PBMCs or T cells enriched from blood (not recorded which). The TCR sequence derives from a woman aged 40 to 50 with acute COVID-19. CDR3 region: CASSLSSTGGSDGYTF. In nucleotides, the CDR3 is TGTGCCAGCAGCTTATCTTCCACAGGGGGCTCGGATGGCTACACCTTC.